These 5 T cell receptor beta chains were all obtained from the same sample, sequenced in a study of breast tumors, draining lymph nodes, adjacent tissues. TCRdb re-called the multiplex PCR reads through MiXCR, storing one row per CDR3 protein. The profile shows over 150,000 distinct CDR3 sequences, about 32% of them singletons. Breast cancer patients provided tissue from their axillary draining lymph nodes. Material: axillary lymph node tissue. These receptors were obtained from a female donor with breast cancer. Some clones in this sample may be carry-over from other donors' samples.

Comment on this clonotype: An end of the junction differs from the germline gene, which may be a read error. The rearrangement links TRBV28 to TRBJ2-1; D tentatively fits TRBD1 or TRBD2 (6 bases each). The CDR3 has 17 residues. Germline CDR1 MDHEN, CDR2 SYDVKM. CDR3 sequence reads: CASTFHRDFDTYNEHFF. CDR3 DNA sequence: TGTGCCAGTACATTCCACAGGGACTTCGACACCTACAATGAGCACTTCTTC.

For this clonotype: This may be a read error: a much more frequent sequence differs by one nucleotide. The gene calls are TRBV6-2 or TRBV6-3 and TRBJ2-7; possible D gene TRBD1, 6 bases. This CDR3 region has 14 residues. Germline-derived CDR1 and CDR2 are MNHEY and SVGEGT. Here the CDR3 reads CASSRPGAGYEQHF. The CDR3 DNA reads TGTGCCAGCAGCCGCCCAGGGGCAGGCTACGAGCAGCACTTC.

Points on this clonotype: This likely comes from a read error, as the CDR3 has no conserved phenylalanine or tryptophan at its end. The CDR3 nucleotides read TGCAGCGCTAGAGCGAGCCTCGGCACAGGGACGCAGTATATT. Protein: CSARASLGTGTQYI. The gene calls are TRBV29-1 and TRBJ2-3; D might be TRBD1 (6 bases). Trimming removed 7 bases from V and 9 bases from J, with 23 bases in between. The CDR3 consists of 14 residues. Germline values: CDR1 SQVTM, CDR2 ANQGSEA.

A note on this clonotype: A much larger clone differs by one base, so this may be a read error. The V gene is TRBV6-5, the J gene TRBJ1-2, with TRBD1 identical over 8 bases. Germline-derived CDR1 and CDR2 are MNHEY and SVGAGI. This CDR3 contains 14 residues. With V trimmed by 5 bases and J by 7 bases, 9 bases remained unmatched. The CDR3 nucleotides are TGTGCCAGCAGTCGAGACAGGGGCACGAGTGGCTACACCTTC. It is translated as CASSRDRGTSGYTF.

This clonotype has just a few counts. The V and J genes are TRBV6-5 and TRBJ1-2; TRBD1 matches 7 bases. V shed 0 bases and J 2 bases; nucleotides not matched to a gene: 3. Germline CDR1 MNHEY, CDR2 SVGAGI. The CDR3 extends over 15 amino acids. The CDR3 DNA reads TGTGCCAGCAGTTACTCAGGGGGCTCCAACTATGGCTACACCTTC. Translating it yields CASSYSGGSNYGYTF.